This T cell receptor beta chain was obtained from a study of Ad26.COV2.S vaccination and SARS-CoV-2 variants. CDR3 length equals 17 residues. Germline-derived CDR1 and CDR2 are SGHAT and FQNNGV. V was pared by 4 bases and J by 2 bases, with 10 bases of the junction left unmatched. The table came from immunoSEQ multiplex PCR; TCRdb's copy has only in-frame clones and leaves some out. The sample has a few hundred thousand clones, about 83% seen once; the top ten hold approximately 7.8%. Treatment in this sample: about 20 received Ad26.COV2.S at low or high dose, single or two shots; 5 received placebo; per-sample allocation not given. The investigators took samples on day 63 after the first vaccine or placebo injection.

The receptor was isolated from a person aged 18-65 years who received the Ad26.COV2.S COVID-19 vaccine or a placebo. The rearrangement uses TRBV11-2 and TRBJ2-2; 7 positions agree with TRBD1. Sequenced here: peripheral blood, sampled in a trial of Ad26.COV2.S vaccine versus placebo. CDR3 protein: CASSSNPGTDNTGELFF. For the CDR3, the DNA is TGTGCCAGCAGCTCTAACCCCGGGACAGATAACACCGGGGAGCTGTTTTTT. The complete variable domain, with remaining parts taken from reference TRBV11-2 and TRBJ2-2, reads EAGVAQSPRYKIIEKRQSVAFWCNPISGHATLYWYQQILGQGPKLLIQFQNNGVVDDSQLPKDRFSAERLKGVDSTLKIQPAKLEDSAVYLCASSSNPGTDNTGELFFGEGSRLTVL.